What follows are 26 T cell receptor beta chains derived from one specimen sequenced in a study of cytomegalovirus exposure and HLA in healthy donors. Both 60 Vbeta primers and 13 Jbeta primers went into the PCR. Assay: immunoSEQ multiplex PCR; the TCRdb copy retains only in-frame clones and omits some. Of 83,000 or so clones in the sample, roughly 80% were seen once. Sequenced material: PBMCs. All receptors derive from a woman aged 25 to 39 in good health and CMV-seronegative.

The rearrangement links TRBV2 to TRBJ2-5, with 9 bases that match TRBD2. This CDR3 region has 13 residues. J was trimmed by 5 bases and V by 6 bases; bases with no gene match: 4. Germline CDR1 is SNHLY and CDR2 is FYNNEI. DNA for the CDR3: TGTGCCAGCAGGGCGGGAGGGTCGGAGACCCAGTACTTC. Protein product: CASRAGGSETQYF.

The chain is built from TRBV30 and TRBJ1-5, with D possibly being TRBD1 (5 bases). Trimming took 2 bases from V and 5 from J, leaving 10 bases between them. The CDR3 length is 13 residues. Germline CDR1 GTSNPN, CDR2 SVGIG (reference sequence). The DNA for the CDR3 is TGTGCCTGGAGTAGACAGTACGATCAGCCCCAGCATTTT. This translates into CAWSRQYDQPQHF.

The rearrangement links TRBV20-1 to TRBJ2-5; no clear D. Germline loops: CDR1 DFQATT, CDR2 SNEGSKA (reference sequence). Trimming stripped 6 bases from V and 7 bases from J, with 3 bases between. The CDR3 loop spans 8 amino acids. In DNA, the CDR3 is TGCAGTGCCCGGACCCAGTACTTC. Translated, it gives CSARTQYF.

The chain combines TRBV14 with TRBJ2-1, with 12 bases identical to TRBD2. The V and J ends lost 3 bases and 4 bases, in that order; junction bases with no gene match: 4. CDR3 length equals 16 residues. The V gene's germline CDR1 is SGHDN and CDR2 FVKESK. The CDR3 DNA reads as TGTGCCAGCAGCCAGGGAGGACTAGCGGGATACAATGAGCAGTTCTTC. It specifies CASSQGGLAGYNEQFF.

This clone appeared once. The rearrangement joins TRBV6-5 to TRBJ1-1; the D gene is possibly TRBD1 (5 bases). Germline CDR1 is MNHEY and CDR2 is SVGAGI. The CDR3 sequence is 13 residues long. Trimming took off 7 bases at V and 2 bases at J, with 11 bases between the two ends. DNA of the CDR3: TGTGCCAGCACCCTAGGACAAAACACTGAAGCTTTCTTT. Translating it yields CASTLGQNTEAFF.

Written as DNA, the CDR3 is TGTGCCAGCAGCTTAAGAGAGGTGAGCTCCTACAATGAGCAGTTCTTC. Protein: CASSLREVSSYNEQFF. This rearrangement joins TRBV7-3 to TRBJ2-1; D gene ambiguous. V lost 1 base and J lost 0, with 10 bases in between. Germline loops: CDR1 SGHTA, CDR2 FQGTGA. The CDR3 is 16 amino acids.

A few counts support this clone. The CDR3 nucleotides read TGTGCCACCAGCAGAGATAAGGGCAGAGTCGTAGCGGGAGCTTTCTTT. It yields the protein CATSRDKGRVVAGAFF. This chain links TRBV15 with TRBJ1-1; no clear D gene. The CDR3 loop spans 16 amino acids. V was cut by 0 bases and J by 10 bases, with 21 bases left in between. CDR1 LNHNV and CDR2 YYDKDF come from the germline V gene (reference sequence).

The rearrangement joins TRBV28 to TRBJ1-4, with 12 bases fitting TRBD1. V shed 6 bases and J 2 bases; nucleotides not matched to a gene: 7. Germline values: CDR1 MDHEN, CDR2 SYDVKM. The length of the CDR3 is 17 residues. CDR3: CASSLPGQGATNEKLFF. The DNA of the CDR3 is TGTGCCAGCAGCCTACCGGGACAGGGGGCGACTAATGAAAAACTGTTTTTT.

Regarding this clone: Relative to the germline gene, one junction end is altered; a read error may explain this. V usage is TRBV9 and J usage is TRBJ2-7; D may be TRBD1 (5 bases). The CDR3 runs 16 residues. The germline CDR1 and CDR2 sequences are SGDLS and YYNGEE. This CDR3 reads CASNVSDGPTQGEQYF. CDR3 nucleotide sequence: TGTGCCAGCAACGTATCGGATGGCCCCACCCAGGGCGAGCAGTACTTC. Drawing the rest from reference TRBV9 and TRBJ2-7, the complete variable domain is DSGVTQTPKHLITATGQRVTLRCSPRSGDLSVYWYQQSLDQGLQFLIQYYNGEERAKGNILERFSAQQFPDLHSELNLSSLELGDSALYFCASNVSDGPTQGEQYFGPGTRLTVT.

This clone appeared once. This chain connects TRBV19 to TRBJ2-3, with TRBD1 matching 10 bases. The germline V gene has CDR1 LNHDA and CDR2 SQIVND (reference sequence). V shed 7 bases and J 4 bases; nucleotides not matched to a gene: 5. This CDR3 is built from 14 residues. CDR3 region: CASMDRGLPDTQYF. The CDR3 DNA reads as TGTGCCAGTATGGACAGGGGGTTACCAGATACGCAGTATTTT.

The V gene is TRBV7-9, the J gene TRBJ1-1, with 10 positions matching TRBD1. The CDR3 contains 19 residues. V lost 6 bases to trimming and J lost 0 bases; unmatched junction nucleotides: 16. CDR1 and CDR2 (germline): SEHNR, FQNEAQ (reference sequence). CDR3 nucleotide sequence: TGTGCCAGCAGACCCAACTCTCTACCGGGACAGGGGCTGAACACTGAAGCTTTCTTT. Its translation: CASRPNSLPGQGLNTEAFF.

This chain links TRBV7-3 with TRBJ1-4, with D possibly being TRBD1 (5 bases). The CDR3 length is 18 residues. V was shortened by 3 bases and J by 2 bases, with 19 bases between the two germline ends. Germline-derived CDR1 and CDR2 are SGHTA and FQGTGA. CDR3 DNA: TGTGCCAGCAGCTTGGTCGCGACAGACTTAGCTACTAATGAAAAACTGTTTTTT. Translated: CASSLVATDLATNEKLFF. The full variable domain, rest sourced from reference TRBV7-3 and TRBJ1-4, is GAGVSQTPSNKVTEKGKYVELRCDPISGHTALYWYRQSLGQGPEFLIYFQGTGAADDSGLPNDRFFAVRPEGSVSTLKIQRTERGDSAVYLCASSLVATDLATNEKLFFGSGTQLSVL.

The gene calls are TRBV14 and TRBJ2-2; 7 nucleotides align to TRBD1. This CDR3 is built from 15 residues. V lost 6 bases, J lost 4 bases, and 8 bases stayed unmatched. The germline V gene encodes CDR1 SGHDN and CDR2 FVKESK. The CDR3 sequence is CASRARTGPTGELFF. The CDR3, as DNA: TGTGCCAGCAGGGCTCGGACAGGCCCCACCGGGGAGCTGTTTTTT.

The rearrangement joins TRBV4-2 to TRBJ1-2; D gene unclear. The V and J ends lost 0 bases and 5 bases respectively, with 16 bases between them. The CDR3 is 16 amino acids. CDR1 and CDR2 from the germline V gene are LGHNA and YNFKEQ. CDR3 bases: TGTGCCAGCAGCCAAGACTCCATCTATGAGGATTATGGCTACACCTTC. Translating gives CASSQDSIYEDYGYTF.

As concerns this clone: Other DNA variants within this sample encode the same CDR3. The CDR3 DNA follows: TGTGCCACCAGCAGAGCTCTCCCCGAGGAGACCCAGTACTTC. It codes for CATSRALPEETQYF. The chain carries TRBV15 and TRBJ2-5; D unclear. The V end was cut by 1 base, the J end by 5 bases, with 11 bases between. CDR3 length equals 14 residues. CDR1 is LNHNV and CDR2 is YYDKDF in the germline V gene (reference sequence).

The chain is built from TRBV28 and TRBJ2-7, with D perhaps matching TRBD1 (6 bases). The CDR3 sequence is 11 residues long. V was pared by 7 bases and J by 4 bases, with 8 bases between. Per germline, CDR1 MDHEN and CDR2 SYDVKM. The CDR3 DNA sequence: TGTGCCAGCAATACAGGGTACGAGCAGTACTTC. Its translation: CASNTGYEQYF.

This clone occurred once. V is TRBV11-2 and J is TRBJ2-7, with 10 bases aligning to TRBD2. Germline V lookup: CDR1 SGHAT, CDR2 FQNNGV. The length of the CDR3 is 15 residues. The V segment lost 6 bases and the J segment 6 bases; nucleotides outside the gene matches: 11. Written as DNA, the CDR3 is TGTGCCAGCAGTTGGACTAGCGGAGGGGTCCTCGAGCAGTACTTC. It specifies CASSWTSGGVLEQYF.

This chain joins TRBV27 and TRBJ2-3; a weak D match, TRBD2 (6 bases). In germline, CDR1 is MNHEY, CDR2 SMNVEV (reference sequence). V lost 5 bases to trimming and J lost 6 bases, with 18 bases between them. There are 15 residues in the CDR3. The CDR3 loop is CASSLLAGNPDTQYF. CDR3 DNA sequence: TGTGCCAGCAGTCTATTGGCGGGAAACCCGGATACGCAGTATTTT.

The chain is built from TRBV9 and TRBJ2-3; unclear D gene. Germline assignment: CDR1 SGDLS and CDR2 YYNGEE. The CDR3 length is 14 residues. Trimming left V 2 bases short and J 0 bases short, with 7 bases between. CDR3 protein: CASSVRESTDTQYF. CDR3 nucleotide sequence: TGTGCCAGCAGCGTTCGAGAGAGCACAGATACGCAGTATTTT.

This clone turned up a few times. The chain joins TRBV6-6 to TRBJ2-3, with 8 bases that match TRBD2. There are 14 residues in the CDR3. Germline V CDR1 and CDR2: MNHNY, SVGAGI (reference sequence). The junction had 10 bases not matched to a gene; V was cut back by 5 bases and J by 9 bases. The CDR3 nucleotides are TGTGCCAGCAGTGCCGGGACTAGTGGGGAAACGCAGTATTTT. Its protein product is CASSAGTSGETQYF.

This clone was seen a few times. This chain links TRBV28 with TRBJ2-3; TRBD1 matches at 7 bases. V lost 5 bases to trimming and J lost 3 bases; unmatched junction nucleotides: 11. Germline-derived CDR1 and CDR2 are MDHEN and SYDVKM. The CDR3 contains 16 residues. Written as DNA, the CDR3 is TGTGCCAGCAGTACAAGACAGGGTTCGGTAACAGATACGCAGTATTTT. Encoded protein: CASSTRQGSVTDTQYF. The full variable domain, its missing parts supplied by reference TRBV28 and TRBJ2-3, is DVKVTQSSRYLVKRTGEKVFLECVQDMDHENMFWYRQDPGLGLRLIYFSYDVKMKEKGDIPEGYSVSREKKERFSLILESASTNQTSMYLCASSTRQGSVTDTQYFGPGTRLTVL.

The V call is TRBV7-3, the J call TRBJ2-1, with D hard to call. This CDR3 is 13 amino acids long. Germline V gene lookup returns CDR1 SGHTA and CDR2 FQGTGA. V was shortened by 6 bases and J by 5 bases, with 11 bases between the two germline ends. The chain's CDR3 is CASSYSPNNEQFF. CDR3 bases: TGTGCCAGCAGTTATTCCCCTAACAATGAGCAGTTCTTC.

This clone was seen once. The chain couples TRBV19 to TRBJ1-3; TRBD1 might be the D (5 bases). The V end lost 6 bases, the J end lost 2 bases, and 8 bases lay between the germline ends. Germline CDR1 reads LNHDA; CDR2 reads SQIVND (reference sequence). The CDR3 length is 13 residues. DNA of the CDR3: TGTGCCAGTAGGAGACAGACTGGAAACACCATATATTTT. This sequence encodes CASRRQTGNTIYF.

J is TRBJ2-1 and V is TRBV4-3; tentatively, D is TRBD1 (5 bases). The germline CDR1 and CDR2 sequences are LGHNA and YSLEER. The CDR3 has 14 residues. Between the trimmed V and J ends, which lost 3 bases and 12 bases, there was a span of 18 bases. The CDR3, as DNA: TGCGCCAGCAGCCAGGATACAGGTTCCCTATGGCAGTTCTTC. It translates to CASSQDTGSLWQFF.

The chain joins TRBV6-7 to TRBJ2-2, with a possible D match to TRBD2 (7 bases). TRBV6-7 is known as an ORF, though its function is uncertain. This CDR3 comprises 19 residues. Deletions cut 2 bases from V and 4 bases from J, with 23 bases between. The DNA for the CDR3 is TGTGCCAGCAGTTACGGGCGGGCACGGGGGGCGCCGGTCACCGGGGAGCTGTTTTTT. Its translation is CASSYGRARGAPVTGELFF.

This clone was picked up a small number of times. This rearrangement joins TRBV5-1 to TRBJ2-5, with TRBD1 identical over 9 bases. The CDR3 has 15 residues. CDR1 SGHRS and CDR2 YFSETQ come from the germline V gene. Unmatched junction bases numbered 7, after V lost 2 bases and J lost 5 bases. CDR3: CASSLTGGLGETQYF. DNA of the CDR3: TGCGCCAGCAGCTTAACAGGGGGCCTGGGGGAGACCCAGTACTTC.